These 11 T cell receptor beta chains were sequenced from one sample in a study of T cells in Graves' hyperthyroidism and ophthalmopathy. What was amplified from RNA transcripts were TCR beta CDR3 regions. Initially, a first-round RT-PCR of the TCR CDR3 employed the HTBI primer set. TCRdb called the multiplex PCR reads again in MiXCR, with one record for every CDR3 protein. Among some 370,000 distinct CDR3 sequences listed, about 14% were seen once. The sample taken for sequencing was blood. The receptors originated from a man aged 50 to 59 with Graves' ophthalmopathy.

The CDR3 is CASSGFTNTGELFF. Written as DNA, the CDR3 is TGTGCCAGCAGTGGTTTTACGAACACCGGGGAGCTGTTTTTT. The rearrangement joins TRBV2 to TRBJ2-2; D remains unclear. Germline-derived CDR1 and CDR2 are SNHLY and FYNNEI. V was cut by 4 bases and J by 0 bases, with 6 bases left in between. There are 14 residues in the CDR3.

This clonotype appeared many times. A junction end diverges from the germline sequence, so it may reflect a read error. The CDR3 sequence is CASSHRSGIDNQQFF. The CDR3 DNA reads TGTGCCAGCAGCCACCGTAGCGGGATCGACAATCAGCAGTTCTTC. V usage is TRBV3-1 and J usage is TRBJ2-1, with 8 bases lining up with TRBD2. The CDR3 has 15 residues. Looked up from germline, CDR1 is LGHDT and CDR2 is YNNKEL (reference sequence).

The V gene is TRBV19, the J gene TRBJ1-3, with D uncertain. The germline CDR1 and CDR2 sequences are LNHDA and SQIVND (reference sequence). This CDR3 is 14 amino acids long. The V gene lost 2 bases and the J gene lost 0 bases, with 5 bases spanning the gap. The CDR3 region has the DNA TGTGCCAGTAGTATACGGCACTCTGGAAACACCATATATTTT. It yields the protein CASSIRHSGNTIYF.

This clonotype was seen repeatedly, ten times or more. The gene calls are TRBV5-1 and TRBJ2-5; D possibly corresponds to TRBD2 (6 bases). The germline V gene has CDR1 SGHRS and CDR2 YFSETQ. Trimming removed 0 bases from V and 4 bases from J, with 19 bases in between. The CDR3 sequence is 17 residues long. DNA of the CDR3: TGCGCCAGCAGCTTGGCCAGAGGGGCTAGGGGAGGAGAGACCCAGTACTTC. This translates into CASSLARGARGGETQYF.

The sample holds many counts of this clonotype. V is TRBV28 and J is TRBJ2-1, with 7 bases aligning to TRBD1. The germline V gene encodes CDR1 MDHEN and CDR2 SYDVKM. CDR3 length: 12 amino acids. The V gene end was trimmed by 6 bases and the J gene end by 6 bases; junction bases not matched to a gene: 2. The CDR3, as DNA: TGTGCCAGCAGGGCAGGGGGCAATGAGCAGTTCTTC. The encoded protein is CASRAGGNEQFF.

V and J are TRBV5-6 and TRBJ2-7; 16 bases map to TRBD2. Germline-derived CDR1 and CDR2 are SGHDT and YYEEEE. J lost 0 bases, V lost 0 bases, and 6 bases had no gene match. This CDR3 contains 19 residues. In DNA form, the CDR3 reads TGTGCCAGCAGCTTGGACGGCGGGACTAGCGGGAGGGTCTCCTACGAGCAGTACTTC. Translating gives CASSLDGGTSGRVSYEQYF.

The rearrangement joins TRBV29-1 to TRBJ2-2; D is perhaps TRBD2 (6 bases). The CDR3 contains 13 residues. The germline V and J ends were trimmed by 6 bases and 1 base, with 9 bases remaining between them. CDR1 and CDR2 from the germline V gene are SQVTM and ANQGSEA. The CDR3 region is CSVLAGNTGELFF. CDR3 DNA sequence: TGCAGCGTACTAGCAGGGAACACCGGGGAGCTGTTTTTT.

The V gene is TRBV20-1, the J gene TRBJ2-2; no clear D gene. CDR1 is DFQATT and CDR2 is SNEGSKA in the germline V gene (reference sequence). The CDR3 is 13 amino acids. V was cut by 6 bases and J by 5 bases, with 13 bases left in between. CDR3 in DNA: TGCAGTGCCGGACCTGAACCTACCGGGGAGCTGTTTTTT. Amino acids: CSAGPEPTGELFF.

The CDR3 coding sequence is TGTGCCAGCAGTGAACCGTCAGCGGGAGGGTACGAGCAGTACTTC. Translation gives CASSEPSAGGYEQYF. The genes are TRBV25-1 and TRBJ2-7; TRBD2 matches 10 bases. J gave up 4 bases and V 2 bases, and 5 bases lay outside the gene matches. Germline CDR1 and CDR2: MGHDK and SYGVNS. The CDR3 is 15 amino acids.

On this clonotype itself: A much larger clone lies a single base off, so this may be a read error. The genes are TRBV27 and TRBJ2-3, with no clear D. Per germline, CDR1 MNHEY and CDR2 SMNVEV (reference sequence). V gave up 4 bases and J gave up 1 base, with 24 bases separating them. CDR3 length: 19 amino acids. CDR3 DNA sequence: TGTGCCAGCAGTTCCAACCTCATGACTGCAAGTTCTGGCACAGATACGCAGTATTTT. The encoded protein is CASSSNLMTASSGTDTQYF.

This clonotype was picked up many times. V gene TRBV24-1 combines with J gene TRBJ2-3; D not certain. Trimming took 5 bases from V and 5 from J, leaving 4 bases between them. The germline gives CDR1 KGHDR, CDR2 SFDVKD. The CDR3 contains 11 residues. Here the CDR3 DNA reads TGTGCCACCAGTGCTCGAGATACGCAGTATTTT. Its translation: CATSARDTQYF.